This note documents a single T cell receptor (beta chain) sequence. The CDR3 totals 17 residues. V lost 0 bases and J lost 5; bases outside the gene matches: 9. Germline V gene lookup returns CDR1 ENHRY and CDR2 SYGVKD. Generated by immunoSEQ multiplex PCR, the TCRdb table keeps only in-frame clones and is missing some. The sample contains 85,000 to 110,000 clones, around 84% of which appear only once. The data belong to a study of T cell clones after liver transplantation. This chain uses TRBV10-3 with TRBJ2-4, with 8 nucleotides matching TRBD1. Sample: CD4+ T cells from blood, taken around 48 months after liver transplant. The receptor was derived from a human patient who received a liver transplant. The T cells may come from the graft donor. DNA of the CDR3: TGTGCCATCAGTGAGTCAAGTGGGACAGGTACCCAAAACATTCAGTACTTC. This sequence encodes CAISESSGTGTQNIQYF.